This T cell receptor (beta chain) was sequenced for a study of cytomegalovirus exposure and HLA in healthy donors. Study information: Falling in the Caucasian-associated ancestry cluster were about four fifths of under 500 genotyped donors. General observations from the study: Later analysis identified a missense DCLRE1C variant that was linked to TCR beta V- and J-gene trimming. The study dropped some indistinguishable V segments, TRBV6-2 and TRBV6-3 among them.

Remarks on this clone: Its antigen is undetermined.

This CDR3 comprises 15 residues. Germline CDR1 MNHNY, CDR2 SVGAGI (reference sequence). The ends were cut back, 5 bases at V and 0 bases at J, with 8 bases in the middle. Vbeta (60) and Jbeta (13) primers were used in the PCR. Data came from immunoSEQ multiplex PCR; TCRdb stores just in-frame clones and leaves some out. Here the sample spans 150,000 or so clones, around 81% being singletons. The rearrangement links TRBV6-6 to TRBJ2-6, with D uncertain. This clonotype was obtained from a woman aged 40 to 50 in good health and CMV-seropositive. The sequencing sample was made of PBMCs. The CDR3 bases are TGTGCCAGCAGTCCCCCCTTCTCTGGGGCCAACGTCCTGACTTTC. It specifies CASSPPFSGANVLTF.